This entry describes one TCR beta chain. V gave up 7 bases and J gave up 2 bases, with 7 bases separating them. This CDR3 contains 12 residues. The data derive from a study of yellow fever vaccine responses in identical twins. TCRdb analysed the RT-PCR reads with MiXCR anew, one entry per CDR3 protein. The table shows about 580 distinct CDR3 sequences, with 70% occurring only once. The sequence derives from a female donor who received the yellow fever vaccine. This sequence joins TRBV23-1 and TRBJ2-3; no reliable D call. TRBV23-1 belongs to the ORF category, with a function that is uncertain. Sequences were derived from T cells from blood (PBMCs), unsorted or a sorted subset (not recorded which), sampled before or after yellow fever vaccination (not recorded which). CDR3 loop: CASTSHTDTQYF. CDR3 DNA sequence: TGCGCCAGCACGAGTCACACAGATACGCAGTATTTT.